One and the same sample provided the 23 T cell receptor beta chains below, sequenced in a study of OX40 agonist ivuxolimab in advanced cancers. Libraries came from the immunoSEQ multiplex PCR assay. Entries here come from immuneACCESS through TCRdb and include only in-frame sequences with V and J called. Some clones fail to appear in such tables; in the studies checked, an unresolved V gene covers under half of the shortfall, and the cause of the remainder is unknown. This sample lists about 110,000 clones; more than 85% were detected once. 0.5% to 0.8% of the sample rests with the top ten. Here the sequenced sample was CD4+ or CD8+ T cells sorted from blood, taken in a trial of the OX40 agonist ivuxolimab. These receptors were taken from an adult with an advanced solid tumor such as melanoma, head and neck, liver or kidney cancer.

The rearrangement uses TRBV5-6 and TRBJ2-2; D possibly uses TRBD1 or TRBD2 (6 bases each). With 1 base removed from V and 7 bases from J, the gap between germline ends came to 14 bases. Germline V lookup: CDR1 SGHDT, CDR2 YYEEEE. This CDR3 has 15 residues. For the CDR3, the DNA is TGTGCCAGCAGCTTGACCGGGGGCTCCGGCGGGGAGCTGTTTTTT. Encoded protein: CASSLTGGSGGELFF. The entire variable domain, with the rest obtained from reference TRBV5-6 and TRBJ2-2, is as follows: DAGVTQSPTHLIKTRGQQVTLRCSPKSGHDTVSWYQQALGQGPQFIFQYYEEEERQRGNFPDRFSGHQFPNYSSELNVNALLLGDSALYLCASSLTGGSGGELFFGEGSRLTVL.

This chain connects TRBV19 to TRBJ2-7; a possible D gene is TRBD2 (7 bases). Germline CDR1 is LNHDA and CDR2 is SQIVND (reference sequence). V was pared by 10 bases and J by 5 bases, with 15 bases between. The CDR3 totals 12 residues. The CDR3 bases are TGTGCCACCCGTGGGGGGGGCGACGAGCAGTACTTC. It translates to CATRGGGDEQYF.

This CDR3 reads CASNSPGTGDQETQYF. In nucleotides, the CDR3 is TGTGCCAGCAACTCGCCCGGGACAGGGGACCAAGAGACCCAGTACTTC. The genes are TRBV7-9 and TRBJ2-5; 10 nucleotides line up with TRBD1. After removal of 7 bases from V and 0 bases from J, the junction contained 8 bases not matched to a gene. Per germline, CDR1 SEHNR and CDR2 FQNEAQ (reference sequence). There are 16 residues in the CDR3.

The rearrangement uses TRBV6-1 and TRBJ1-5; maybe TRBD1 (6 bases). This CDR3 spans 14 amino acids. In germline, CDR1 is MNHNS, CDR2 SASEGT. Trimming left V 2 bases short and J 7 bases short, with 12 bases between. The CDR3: CASSELGGAQPQHF. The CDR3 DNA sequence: TGTGCCAGCAGTGAATTGGGGGGCGCGCAGCCCCAGCATTTT.

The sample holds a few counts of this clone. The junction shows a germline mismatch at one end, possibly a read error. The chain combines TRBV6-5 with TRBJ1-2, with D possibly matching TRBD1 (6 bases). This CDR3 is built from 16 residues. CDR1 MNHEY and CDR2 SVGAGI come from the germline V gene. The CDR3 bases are TGTGCCAGCAGTTACTCGGGGGGGGCTGATAACTCTGGCTACACCTTC. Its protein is CASSYSGGADNSGYTF.

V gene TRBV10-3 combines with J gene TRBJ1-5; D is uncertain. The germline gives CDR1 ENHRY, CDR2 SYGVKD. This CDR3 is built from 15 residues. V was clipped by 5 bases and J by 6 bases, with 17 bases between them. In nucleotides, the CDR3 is TGTGCCATCAGTTACGACGGTGCGGGAGGTCAGCCCCAGCATTTT. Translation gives CAISYDGAGGQPQHF.

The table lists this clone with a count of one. CDR3 residues: CASSPTPSTGIDLAFF. CDR3 nucleotides: TGTGCCAGCTCACCGACCCCATCGACAGGAATTGATTTAGCTTTCTTT. The chain is built from TRBV18 and TRBJ1-1; tentatively, D is TRBD1 (6 bases). Germline lookup yields CDR1 KGHSH and CDR2 LQKENI. V was shortened by 3 bases and J by 10 bases, with 24 bases between the two germline ends. This CDR3 region has 16 residues.

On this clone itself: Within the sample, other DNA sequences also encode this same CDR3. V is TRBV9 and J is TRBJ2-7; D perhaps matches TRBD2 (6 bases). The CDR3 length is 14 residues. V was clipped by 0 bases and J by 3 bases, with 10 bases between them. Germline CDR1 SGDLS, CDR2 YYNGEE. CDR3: CASSVAGGGYEQYF. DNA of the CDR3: TGTGCCAGCAGCGTAGCTGGGGGAGGCTACGAGCAGTACTTC.

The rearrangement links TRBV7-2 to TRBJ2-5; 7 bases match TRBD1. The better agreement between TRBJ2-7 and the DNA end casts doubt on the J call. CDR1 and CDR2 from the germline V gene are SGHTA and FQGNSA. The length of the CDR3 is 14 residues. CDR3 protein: CASSFRGPPYEQYF. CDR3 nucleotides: TGTGCCAGCAGCTTTAGGGGGCCTCCCTACGAGCAGTACTTC.

CDR3 sequence reads: CASSSTVNTEAFF. The CDR3 coding sequence is TGTGCCAGCAGTTCCACAGTGAACACTGAAGCTTTCTTT. J is TRBJ1-1 and V is TRBV27; D gene ambiguous. Germline values: CDR1 MNHEY, CDR2 SMNVEV (reference sequence). Between the trimmed V and J ends, which lost 4 bases and 0 bases, there was a span of 6 bases. The CDR3 has 13 amino acids.

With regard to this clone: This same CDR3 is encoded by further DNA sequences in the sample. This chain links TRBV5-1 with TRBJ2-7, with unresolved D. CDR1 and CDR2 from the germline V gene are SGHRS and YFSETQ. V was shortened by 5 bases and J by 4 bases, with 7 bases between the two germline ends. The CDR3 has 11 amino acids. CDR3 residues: CASRGSYEQYF. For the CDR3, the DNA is TGCGCCAGCAGGGGAAGTTACGAGCAGTACTTC.

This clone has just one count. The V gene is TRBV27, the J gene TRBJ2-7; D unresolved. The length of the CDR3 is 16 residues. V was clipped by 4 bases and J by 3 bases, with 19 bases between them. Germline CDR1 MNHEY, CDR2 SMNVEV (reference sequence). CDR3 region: CASSSSDSSVLYEQYF. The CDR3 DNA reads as TGTGCCAGCAGTTCATCAGATAGCTCGGTTCTCTACGAGCAGTACTTC.

The DNA for the CDR3 is TGTGCCAGCAGCTTAGTAGGCTGGAACACTGAAGCTTTCTTT. Amino acid sequence: CASSLVGWNTEAFF. This chain links TRBV11-2 with TRBJ1-1, with no clear D. The CDR3 runs 14 residues. V was pared by 1 base and J by 1 base, with 7 bases between. The germline V gene encodes CDR1 SGHAT and CDR2 FQNNGV.

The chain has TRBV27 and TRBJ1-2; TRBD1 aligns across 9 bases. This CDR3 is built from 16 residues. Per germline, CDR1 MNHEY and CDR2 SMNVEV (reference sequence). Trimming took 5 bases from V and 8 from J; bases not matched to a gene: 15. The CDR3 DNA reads TGTGCCAGCAGTCGTATTACTAACACAGGGGGCGGCGGCTACACCTTC. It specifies CASSRITNTGGGGYTF.

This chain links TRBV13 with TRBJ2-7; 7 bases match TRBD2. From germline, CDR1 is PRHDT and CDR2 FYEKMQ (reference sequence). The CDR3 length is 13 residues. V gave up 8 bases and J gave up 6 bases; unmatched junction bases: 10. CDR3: CASGGESKSEQYF. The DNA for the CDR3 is TGTGCCAGCGGGGGGGAAAGCAAAAGCGAGCAGTACTTC.

CDR3 coding DNA: TGTGCCAGCAGAGTAAGGCAGACTAGCACCGGGGAGCTGTTTTTT. Protein product: CASRVRQTSTGELFF. The J gene is TRBJ2-2, the V gene TRBV6-6; maybe TRBD2 (6 bases). The CDR3 length is 15 residues. The germline gives CDR1 MNHNY, CDR2 SVGAGI (reference sequence). V was shortened by 6 bases and J by 4 bases, with 15 bases between the two germline ends.

CDR3 in DNA: TGTGCCAGCAGGGGGGGCAGATTGACTAACTATGGCTACACCTTC. It is translated as CASRGGRLTNYGYTF. The chain employs TRBV7-8 and TRBJ1-2; TRBD1 is a possible D gene (6 bases). This CDR3 has 15 residues. From germline, CDR1 is SGHVS and CDR2 FQNEAQ. The V end was cut by 6 bases, the J end by 0 bases, with 14 bases between.

CDR3 sequence: CASSSVDSKEQYF. The DNA of the CDR3 is TGTGCCAGCAGTAGCGTGGACTCCAAAGAGCAGTACTTC. The chain employs TRBV6-5 and TRBJ2-7; tentatively, D is TRBD2 (5 bases). Germline V gene lookup returns CDR1 MNHEY and CDR2 SVGAGI. The length of the CDR3 is 13 residues. V shed 5 bases and J shed 7 bases, with 15 bases lying between them.

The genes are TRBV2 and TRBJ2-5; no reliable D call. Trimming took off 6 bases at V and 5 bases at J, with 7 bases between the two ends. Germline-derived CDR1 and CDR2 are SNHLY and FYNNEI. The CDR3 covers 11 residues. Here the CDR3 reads CASRGGETQYF. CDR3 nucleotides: TGTGCCAGCAGGGGTGGGGAGACCCAGTACTTC.

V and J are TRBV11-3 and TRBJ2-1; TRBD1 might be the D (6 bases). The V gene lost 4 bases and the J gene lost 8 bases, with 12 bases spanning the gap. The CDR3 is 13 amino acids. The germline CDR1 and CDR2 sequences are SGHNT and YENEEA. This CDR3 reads CASSYRQADEQFF. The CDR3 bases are TGTGCCAGCAGCTATAGACAGGCCGATGAGCAGTTCTTC.

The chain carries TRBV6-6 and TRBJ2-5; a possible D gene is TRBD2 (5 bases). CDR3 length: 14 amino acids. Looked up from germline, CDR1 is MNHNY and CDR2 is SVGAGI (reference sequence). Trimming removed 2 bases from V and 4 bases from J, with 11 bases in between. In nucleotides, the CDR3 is TGTGCCAGCAGTTACAGAGGGTTCGCAGAGACCCAGTACTTC. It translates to CASSYRGFAETQYF.

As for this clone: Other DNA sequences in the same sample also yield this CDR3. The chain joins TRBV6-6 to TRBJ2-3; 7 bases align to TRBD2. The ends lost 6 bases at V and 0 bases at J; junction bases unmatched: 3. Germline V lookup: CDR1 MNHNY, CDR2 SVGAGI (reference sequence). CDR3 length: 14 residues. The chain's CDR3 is CASSRGGSTDTQYF. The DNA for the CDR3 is TGTGCCAGCAGCCGCGGGGGTAGCACAGATACGCAGTATTTT.

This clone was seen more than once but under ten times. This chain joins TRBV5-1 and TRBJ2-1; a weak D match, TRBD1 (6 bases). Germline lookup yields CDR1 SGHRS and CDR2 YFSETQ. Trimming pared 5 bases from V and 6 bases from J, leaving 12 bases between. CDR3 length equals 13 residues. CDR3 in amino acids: CASRQGVSNEQFF. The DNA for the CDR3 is TGCGCCAGCAGACAGGGAGTAAGCAATGAGCAGTTCTTC. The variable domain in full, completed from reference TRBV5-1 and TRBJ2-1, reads KAGVTQTPRYLIKTRGQQVTLSCSPISGHRSVSWYQQTPGQGLQFLFEYFSETQRNKGNFPGRFSGRQFSNSRSEMNVSTLELGDSALYLCASRQGVSNEQFFGPGTRLTVL.